This T cell receptor beta chain was captured in a study of blood T cell repertoires in COVID-19. As for the study in general: The United States, Italy and Spain supplied acute and convalescent COVID-19 samples. T cells, B-cell-depleted T cells, or PBMCs provided the cDNA or gDNA that served as material.

V was pared by 1 base and J by 7 bases, with 19 bases of the junction left unmatched. Germline V gives CDR1 SGDLS, CDR2 YYNGEE. The CDR3 is 18 amino acids. Original methodology: Estimation of nucleated cell counts relied on the amplification of reference gene primers. The repertoire was sequenced with immunoSEQ multiplex PCR; TCRdb's copy has only in-frame clones and lacks some. Clone size and the V and J calls come from that table; the DNA yielded D and trimming. Counted here are 60,000 to 75,000 clones, 75% to 90% occurring once; the ten biggest clones make up approximately 32%. The specimen was peripheral blood. This TCR was recovered from a woman of 80 years or more with active or convalescent COVID-19. The chain links TRBV9 to TRBJ2-7; 8 positions agree with TRBD2. CDR3 amino acids: CASSVSGLAYGLGGEQYF. The CDR3, as DNA: TGTGCCAGCAGCGTATCTGGACTAGCATACGGCCTTGGTGGGGAGCAGTACTTC.